This note documents a single T cell receptor beta chain sequence. Its target antigen remains unknown. No quality values exist for individual bases; no much larger clone is one base distant. Libraries were made using 5' RACE. This sample was sequenced with a NextSeq 500. The TCR library protocol attached a unique molecular identifier to each TCR cDNA molecule to allow correction of PCR and sequencing errors. The authors processed their data as follows. Decombinator tools were used for TCR identification, UMI-based error correction and CDR3 extraction. TCRs above a frequency of 2 per 1,000, corresponding to the top 1% of the tumor frequency distribution, were defined as expanded. Rényi diversity was computed with the R vegan package after subsampling each repertoire 100 times to 5,000 TCRs. CDR3 similarity networks were constructed using string-kernel similarity of amino acid triplets, with links drawn between CDR3s whose pairwise similarity was above 0.82. The public reads were run again by TCRdb, first through fastp at Q25 and then through MiXCR, and only productive beta chains were kept. Rows matching on CDR3 protein sequence are summarized as one entry with the most common DNA and genes. The V and J calls here are based on TCRdb, not the publication. The sample table lists 70,000 to 90,000 distinct CDR3 sequences, roughly 15% of them with a count of one. The top ten clones comprise 7.2% of the sample.

The data were taken from a study of spatial heterogeneity in lung cancer (dated by TCRdb to the late 2010s). A note on the overall study: Beta-chain transcripts were consistently detected in greater numbers than alpha-chain transcripts, which likely reflects a higher abundance of beta-chain transcripts. In the raw uncorrected reads, each unique combination of TCR and UMI appeared more than ten times on average. In non-small cell lung cancer, the study quantitatively compared TCR alpha and beta repertoires across several tumor regions, matched nontumor lung, and blood. TCR repertoire features were related to nonsynonymous mutation counts determined by whole-exome sequencing of tumor tissue. At surgery, some 200 tumor regions, some 61 matched nontumor lung samples and 45 to 60 PBMC samples were TCR-sequenced for both alpha and beta chains. Overall study results and their limits: Ubiquitous expanded tumor TCRs showed up in blood more often at tumor resection than at routine follow-up. Additional single-cell paired TCR alpha and beta sequencing was considered necessary to confirm, at a functional level, the hypothesis that regional TCRs recognize regional mutations.

V is shortened by 0 bases, J by 9 bases, and the region joining them spans 12 bases. From the cysteine through the phenylalanine, the CDR3 covers 14 amino acids. The retained sequence is limited to the CDR3, 42 bases, with the frame set at the first base. The intended sense of this specimen's time point label: sample taken at primary tumor resection. Without any cell sorting, TCR sequencing was performed on whole RNA extracted either from tumor and nontumor lung tissue or from cryopreserved PBMC samples. The donors were about 71 patients from the lung TRACERx cohort who had early-stage, untreated non-small cell lung cancer. Only patients for whom sufficient RNA was available from at least two tumor regions were selected for TCR sequencing.

This TCR came from a male donor with early-stage non-small cell lung cancer. The rearranged segments are TRBV12-3 or TRBV12-4 and TRBJ2-1, with TRBD2 tentatively as D gene (5 bases match). The starting material was PBMCs, obtained at surgery. The nucleotides are TGTGCCAGCAGTTTAGCCCCTCGAGGGAGTGAGCAGTTCTTC. It encodes CASSLAPRGSEQFF.